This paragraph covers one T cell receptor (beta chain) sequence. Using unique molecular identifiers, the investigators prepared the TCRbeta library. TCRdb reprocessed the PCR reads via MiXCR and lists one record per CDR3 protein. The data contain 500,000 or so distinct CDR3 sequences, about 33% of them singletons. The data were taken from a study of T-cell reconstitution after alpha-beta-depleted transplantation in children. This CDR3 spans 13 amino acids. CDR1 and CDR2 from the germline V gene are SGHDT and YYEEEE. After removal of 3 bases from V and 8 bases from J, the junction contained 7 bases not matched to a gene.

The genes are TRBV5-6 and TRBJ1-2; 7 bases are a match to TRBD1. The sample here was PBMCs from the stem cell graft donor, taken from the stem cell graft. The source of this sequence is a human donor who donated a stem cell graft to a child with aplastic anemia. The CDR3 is CASSSGQPKGYTF. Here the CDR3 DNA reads TGTGCCAGCAGCTCGGGACAGCCAAAGGGCTACACCTTC.